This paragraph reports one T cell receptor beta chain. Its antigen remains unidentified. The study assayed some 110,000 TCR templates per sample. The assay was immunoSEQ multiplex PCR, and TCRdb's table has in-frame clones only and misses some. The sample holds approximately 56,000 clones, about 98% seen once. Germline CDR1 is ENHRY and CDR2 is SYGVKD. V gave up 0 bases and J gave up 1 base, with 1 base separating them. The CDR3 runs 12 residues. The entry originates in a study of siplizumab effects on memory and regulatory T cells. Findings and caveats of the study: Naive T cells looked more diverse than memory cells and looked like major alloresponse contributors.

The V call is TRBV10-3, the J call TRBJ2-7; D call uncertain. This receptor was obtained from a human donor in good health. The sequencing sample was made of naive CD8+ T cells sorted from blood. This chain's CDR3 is CAISESSYEQYF. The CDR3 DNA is TGTGCCATCAGTGAGTCATCCTACGAGCAGTACTTC.